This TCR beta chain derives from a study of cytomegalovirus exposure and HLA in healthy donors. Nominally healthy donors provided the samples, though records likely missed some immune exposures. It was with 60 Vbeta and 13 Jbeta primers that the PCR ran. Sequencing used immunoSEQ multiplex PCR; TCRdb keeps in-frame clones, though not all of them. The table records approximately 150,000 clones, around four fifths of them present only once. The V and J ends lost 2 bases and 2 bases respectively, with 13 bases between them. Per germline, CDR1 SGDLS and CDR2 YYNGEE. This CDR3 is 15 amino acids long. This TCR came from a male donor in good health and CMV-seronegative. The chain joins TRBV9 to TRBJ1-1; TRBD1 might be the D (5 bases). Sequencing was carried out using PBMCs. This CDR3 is CASSVTGGGNTEAFF. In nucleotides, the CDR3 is TGTGCCAGCAGCGTCACGGGGGGAGGCAACACTGAAGCTTTCTTT.